Listed below are T cell receptor beta chains from one sample, sequenced in a study of blood T cell repertoires in COVID-19. TCRdb's table, derived via immunoSEQ multiplex PCR, lists solely in-frame clones and lacks some. The sample lists about 97,000 clones; 80% to 95% were seen once. Sequencing was carried out using peripheral blood. The receptors were sampled from a woman aged 45-59 years with COVID-19, enrolled during active disease. The CDR3 runs from the conserved cysteine through the conserved F or W. Fields, in order: D gene, V gene, clone size, J gene, CDR3 length, CDR3 DNA, CDR3 protein. A D gene is named only where the DNA matches it firmly. Not every row has a clone size; where given, it reads once, few, many or a size class.

.	TRBV5-6	.	TRBJ1-1	14	TGTGCCAGCGGGCCTCAGGGAGGGTACACTGAAGCTTTCTTT	CASGPQGGYTEAFF
TRBD1	TRBV6-6	.	TRBJ1-1	17	TGTGCCAGCAGTCCCTATGCCGGGACAGGGGGCGCAGGGGGAGCTTTCTTT	CASSPYAGTGGAGGAFF
.	TRBV12-3/TRBV12-4	.	TRBJ2-2	13	TGTGCCAGCAGTGAACGCAGGGTCGGGGAGCTGTTTTTT	CASSERRVGELFF
.	TRBV7-9	.	TRBJ1-1	11	TGTGCCAGTAGGAGGAACACTGAAGCTTTCTTT	CASRRNTEAFF
TRBD1	TRBV5-6	once	TRBJ1-1	12	TGTGCCAGCAGCTCTTACGCAGGGGGGGCTTTCTTT	CASSSYAGGAFF
TRBD1	TRBV9	.	TRBJ2-1	16	TGTGCCAGCAGCCCTATCCCGGGACAGGGGTTTAATGAGCAGTTCTTC	CASSPIPGQGFNEQFF
.	TRBV5-5	.	TRBJ2-2	15	TGTGCCAGCAGCTCTATGACAACGAACACCGGGGAGCTGTTTTTT	CASSSMTTNTGELFF
.	TRBV10-3	.	TRBJ1-1	13	TGTGCCATCAGTGTTCGGGGGGATGGTGAAGCTTTCTTT	CAISVRGDGEAFF
.	TRBV19	.	TRBJ1-1	14	TGTGCCAGTAACCCGCTACAGGGTCGGACTGAAGCTTTCTTT	CASNPLQGRTEAFF
.	TRBV3-1/TRBV3-2	.	TRBJ2-5	15	TGTGCCAGCAGCTCGACCCCGGCGGGGCAAGAGACCCAGTACTTC	CASSSTPAGQETQYF
TRBD2	TRBV7-7	.	TRBJ2-5	14	TGTGCCAGCAGCCTCGGGGGGAGAGAGGAGACCCAGTACTTC	CASSLGGREETQYF
.	TRBV6-5	.	TRBJ1-2	12	TGTGCCAGCAGGACGGGAGGGGCTGGCTACACCTTC	CASRTGGAGYTF
.	TRBV2	.	TRBJ1-2	13	TGTGCCAGCACCTCGACAGGCGGCTATGGCTACACCTTC	CASTSTGGYGYTF
.	TRBV2	.	TRBJ1-5	15	TGTGCCACAGCAGAGGGTGCGGGGGCTTTTCAGCCCCAGCATTTT	CATAEGAGAFQPQHF
TRBD2	TRBV6-5	.	TRBJ2-5	14	TGTGCCAGCGATAGCGGGGGACTCCAAGAGACCCAGTACTTC	CASDSGGLQETQYF
.	TRBV19	.	TRBJ1-2	12	TGTGCCAGTAGTAATGGGCCACCGACCTACACCTTC	CASSNGPPTYTF
TRBD1	TRBV6-5	.	TRBJ2-2	15	TGTGCCAGCAGTTCTTCAGGGGGAGTCTCCGGGGAGCTGTTTTTT	CASSSSGGVSGELFF
TRBD1	TRBV27	.	TRBJ1-4	16	TGTGCCAGCAGTCCCTATGCGGCGGGACAGGGAGGAAAACTGTTTTTT	CASSPYAAGQGGKLFF
TRBD1	TRBV24-1	.	TRBJ2-2	16	TGTGCCACCAGTGACCCTGACAGGGGGCATGTCGGGGAGCTGTTTTTT	CATSDPDRGHVGELFF
.	TRBV5-1	.	TRBJ1-1	12	TGCGCCAGCAGCTTGGAGGCGGGTAGGGCTTTCTTT	CASSLEAGRAFF
.	TRBV3-1/TRBV3-2	.	TRBJ1-5	14	TGTGCCAGCAGTCTGGGACATCGTAATCAGCCCCAGCATTTT	CASSLGHRNQPQHF
.	TRBV18	.	TRBJ1-3	13	TGTGCCAGCTCACCTTACTCTGGAAACACCATATATTTT	CASSPYSGNTIYF
TRBD1	TRBV7-2	.	TRBJ1-3	16	TGTGCCAGCAGCTGGACAGGGACAGGGGCTGGAAACACCATATATTTT	CASSWTGTGAGNTIYF
.	TRBV30	.	TRBJ1-5	13	TGTGCCTGGAGTTCGCGGGGCAATCAGCCCCAGCATTTT	CAWSSRGNQPQHF
TRBD2	TRBV30	.	TRBJ2-6	15	TGTGCCTGGAGTGTGGGAGGGGCCGGGGCCAACGTCCTGACTTTC	CAWSVGGAGANVLTF
TRBD2	TRBV27	.	TRBJ2-7	14	TGTGCCAGCAGTTTCACTAGCGACTTTTACGAGCAGTACTTC	CASSFTSDFYEQYF
.	TRBV27	few	TRBJ1-2	15	TGTGCCAGCAGTTCGGGGGGGTGGGGTGACTATGGCTACACCTTC	CASSSGGWGDYGYTF
.	TRBV29-1	.	TRBJ1-1	17	TGCAGCGTTGAAGATCTTGTGAGGGGACTCATGAACACTGAAGCTTTCTTT	CSVEDLVRGLMNTEAFF
TRBD1	TRBV30	.	TRBJ2-2	16	TGTGCCTGGCGTGCTGAGGGACAGAAGAACACCGGGGAGCTGTTTTTT	CAWRAEGQKNTGELFF
TRBD1	TRBV19	.	TRBJ1-2	12	TGTGCCAGTAGTAGGGACAGCTATGGCTACACCTTC	CASSRDSYGYTF
.	TRBV19	.	TRBJ1-3	14	TGTGCCAGTAGCCCCGGGGGGTCTGGAAACACCATATATTTT	CASSPGGSGNTIYF
.	TRBV5-1	.	TRBJ2-5	17	TGCGCCAGCAGCCAGGACAGGGTGGCTACTAGCGGGGAGACCCAGTACTTC	CASSQDRVATSGETQYF
TRBD2	TRBV5-5	.	TRBJ2-1	15	TGTGCCAGCAGCCAAGCGGGGGGGCCGCTTAATGAGCAGTTCTTC	CASSQAGGPLNEQFF
TRBD2	TRBV4-2	once	TRBJ2-3	17	TGTGCCAGCAGCCGTGGACTAGCGGGGGGACTAGGAGATACGCAGTATTTT	CASSRGLAGGLGDTQYF
.	TRBV12-3/TRBV12-4	.	TRBJ2-1	13	TGTGCCAGCAGCCTAGGGGGTGGTGGGGAGCAGTTCTTC	CASSLGGGGEQFF
TRBD1	TRBV14	.	TRBJ1-3	15	TGTGCCAGCAGCCGTTATGGACAGGCGGGAAACACCATATATTTT	CASSRYGQAGNTIYF
TRBD1	TRBV9	once	TRBJ1-3	17	TGTGCCAGCAGCGTAGGTTCCTGGACAGGGGTTGGAAACACCATATATTTT	CASSVGSWTGVGNTIYF
TRBD1	TRBV5-1	.	TRBJ2-6	19	TGCGCCAGCAGGAAGGGGGCGAAAGTTTATGACTCTGGGGCCAACGTCCTGACTTTC	CASRKGAKVYDSGANVLTF
.	TRBV6-2/TRBV6-3	.	TRBJ2-1	14	TGTGCCAGCAGTTCAACAGGGTATCAGGATGAGCAGTTCTTC	CASSSTGYQDEQFF
.	TRBV2	.	TRBJ2-1	13	TGTGCCAGCAGTGAGCCAAGGCCGGACAAGCAGTTCTTC	CASSEPRPDKQFF
.	TRBV6-1	.	TRBJ1-2	15	TGTGCCAGCAGTGACAGTTCTCTTCAACCCTATGGCTACACCTTC	CASSDSSLQPYGYTF
.	TRBV9	.	TRBJ1-2	12	TGTGCCAGCAGCGAGGGAATCGGGGTCCACACCTTC	CASSEGIGVHTF